This is a list of T cell receptor beta chains from one sample in a study of blood T cell repertoires in COVID-19. Only in-frame clones appear in the TCRdb table, and some are missing; sequencing was by immunoSEQ multiplex PCR. The sample has 150,000 to 200,000 clones, roughly 82% seen once. Sequenced: peripheral blood. Every receptor here comes from a woman between 65 and 79 years old with acute or convalescent COVID-19. Both conserved end residues are part of each CDR3. D genes are given only for firm matches. The size field is filled for only some rows; it gives once, few, many or a size class.

j_call cdr3_length d_call v_call clone_size cdr3_nt cdr3_aa
TRBJ2-7 16 TRBD2 TRBV5-1 . TGCGCCAGCAGCTTGGCCGGGACTAGCGAGCTCTACGAGCAGTACTTC CASSLAGTSELYEQYF
TRBJ2-1 12 TRBD2 TRBV20-1 once TGCAGTGCTAGTCCTAGCGGATTTGAGCAGTTCTTC CSASPSGFEQFF
TRBJ2-3 16 TRBD1 TRBV5-1 . TGCGCCAGCAGCTTGGGGGGACAGGGGGCTTGGAATACGCAGTATTTT CASSLGGQGAWNTQYF
TRBJ2-2 16 TRBD2 TRBV4-1 . TGCGCCAGCAGCCAAGATACGGGAGGGAACACCGGGGAGCTGTTTTTT CASSQDTGGNTGELFF
TRBJ2-1 17 TRBD2 TRBV18 . TGTGCCAGCTCACAGACCGGGACTAGCGGGACCTACAATGAGCAGTTCTTC CASSQTGTSGTYNEQFF
TRBJ1-6 14 . TRBV7-3 . TGTGCCAGCAGCTCGACAGGAGGAGAATCACCCCTCCACTTT CASSSTGGESPLHF
TRBJ2-7 13 TRBD1 TRBV6-2/TRBV6-3 . TGTGCCAGCAGCCCTGTCGACAGGGGCGAGCAGTACTTC CASSPVDRGEQYF
TRBJ2-4 17 . TRBV7-2 . TGTGCCAGCAGCTTAAGGGGCGACAGGCTAGCCAAAAACATTCAGTACTTC CASSLRGDRLAKNIQYF
TRBJ1-5 17 TRBD1 TRBV30 . TGTGCCTGGAGTCCAGGACAGGTGTTCCTCCTCAATCAGCCCCAGCATTTT CAWSPGQVFLLNQPQHF
TRBJ1-2 16 TRBD1 TRBV10-3 once TGTGCCATCAGTGAGAGCCGCGCGGGACAGGGGGCCGGCTACACCTTC CAISESRAGQGAGYTF
TRBJ2-1 17 TRBD1 TRBV5-6 . TGTGCCAGCAGCTTGGGGACAGGACGTTCTACCTACAATGAGCAGTTCTTC CASSLGTGRSTYNEQFF
TRBJ1-2 16 . TRBV9 . TGTGCCAGCAGCCCCCTCCAGGGAAAACCTACCTATGGCTACACCTTC CASSPLQGKPTYGYTF
TRBJ1-2 12 . TRBV6-1 once TGTGCCAGCAGTGAAACGAGGTTTGGCTACACCTTC CASSETRFGYTF
TRBJ2-1 17 . TRBV28 . TGTGCCAGCAGTTTAGGGAGTAAGCGGGCTTCCTACAATGAGCAGTTCTTC CASSLGSKRASYNEQFF
TRBJ1-5 15 . TRBV28 . TGTGCCAGCAGCCCCCCCGGGACTCACACCCAGCCCCAGCATTTT CASSPPGTHTQPQHF
TRBJ2-2 14 . TRBV19 . TGTGCCAGTAGTATGGGTCGGGATACCGGGGAGCTGTTTTTT CASSMGRDTGELFF
TRBJ2-1 16 . TRBV2 . TGTGCCAGCAGGGAGAGTTTGGACAGCCTAGACAATGAGCAGTTCTTC CASRESLDSLDNEQFF
TRBJ2-7 11 . TRBV5-1 . TGCGCCAGCAGCTCCGTTTACGAGCAGTACTTC CASSSVYEQYF
TRBJ1-2 13 . TRBV25-1 . TGTGCCAGCACTGAATCGGGGGACTATGGCTACACCTTC CASTESGDYGYTF
TRBJ1-3 16 TRBD1 TRBV6-1 . TGTGCCAGCAGTGATGGGACAGGGGGCAGAGGGAACACCATATATTTT CASSDGTGGRGNTIYF
TRBJ2-5 16 TRBD2 TRBV9 . TGTGCCAGCAGCGCTGGGACTAGCGGGAGTTGGGAGACCCAGTACTTC CASSAGTSGSWETQYF
TRBJ1-6 15 TRBD1 TRBV5-4 . TGTGCCAGCAGCTTGGGGGACAGGGTAAATTCACCCCTCCACTTT CASSLGDRVNSPLHF
TRBJ2-5 13 . TRBV18 . TGTGCCAGCTCACCAAGGGGGAAAGAGACCCAGTACTTC CASSPRGKETQYF
TRBJ1-1 15 . TRBV15 . TGTGCCACCAGCAGGGGACAATCGCTGAACACTGAAGCTTTCTTT CATSRGQSLNTEAFF
TRBJ2-7 16 TRBD1 TRBV24-1 . TGTGCCACCAGTGATCCCCGGACAGGGAAAACCTACGAGCAGTACTTC CATSDPRTGKTYEQYF
TRBJ2-2 18 . TRBV6-2/TRBV6-3 . TGTGCCAGCAGTTATCCCAAAGGAGCGGTTTTTGACACCGGGGAGCTGTTTTTT CASSYPKGAVFDTGELFF
TRBJ1-2 14 . TRBV7-9 . TGTGCCAGCAGGCTAGGGGGAGCTAACTATGGCTACACCTTC CASRLGGANYGYTF
TRBJ1-1 15 . TRBV4-3 . TGCGCCAGCAGCCAAGACAGGGGTTTGGGGACTGAAGCTTTCTTT CASSQDRGLGTEAFF
TRBJ1-6 17 . TRBV10-2 . TGCGCCAGCAGTGAGTCTGTAGGGGGCTCCTATAATTCACCCCTCCACTTT CASSESVGGSYNSPLHF